A selection of T cell receptor beta chains follows, all from one sample in a study of PD-1 blockade in classical Hodgkin lymphoma. Produced via immunoSEQ multiplex PCR; TCRdb's table is partial and in-frame only. The data hold around 34,000 clones, with about nine tenths observed a single time. The sequencing here drew on CD4+ T cells from blood, taken at baseline. The source is a human donor with classical Hodgkin lymphoma. Each CDR3 is given with its conserved first and last residue. The order of the fields is V gene, J gene, D gene, clone size, CDR3 protein, CDR3 DNA. A D gene is named only where the DNA matches it firmly. For some rows the clone size is stated as once, few or many, or as a class when expanded; others skip it.

TRBV29-1,TRBJ1-4,TRBD1,NA,CSVLKLGTGASEKLFF,TGCAGCGTTCTAAAATTGGGTACAGGGGCAAGTGAAAAACTGTTTTTT
TRBV4-2,TRBJ2-5,NA,NA,CASSQERGGETQYF,TGTGCCAGCAGCCAAGAAAGGGGGGGGGAGACCCAGTACTTC
TRBV30,TRBJ1-6,NA,NA,CAWNGGTYNSPLHF,TGTGCCTGGAACGGGGGGACCTATAATTCACCCCTCCACTTT
TRBV5-1,TRBJ2-5,NA,NA,CASSLELVGGETQYF,TGCGCCAGCAGCTTGGAGTTAGTGGGGGGAGAGACCCAGTACTTC
TRBV6-5,TRBJ2-7,NA,NA,CASSYSGAPGEQYF,TGTGCCAGCAGTTACTCCGGGGCCCCGGGGGAGCAGTACTTC
TRBV19,TRBJ1-2,NA,NA,CASKQDPATGGYTF,TGTGCCAGCAAACAGGATCCGGCTACGGGAGGCTACACCTTC
TRBV5-1,TRBJ1-2,NA,NA,CASSLTGRYGYTF,TGCGCCAGCAGCTTGACCGGGCGCTATGGCTACACCTTC
TRBV28,TRBJ2-7,TRBD1,NA,CASSESGTELYEQYF,TGTGCCAGCAGCGAAAGTGGGACAGAGCTCTACGAGCAGTACTTC
TRBV28,TRBJ1-1,NA,NA,CASTQAGMNTEAFF,TGTGCCAGCACCCAAGCGGGGATGAACACTGAAGCTTTCTTT
TRBV2,TRBJ2-5,NA,NA,CASSDQARSKTQYF,TGTGCCAGCAGTGACCAGGCTCGAAGCAAGACCCAGTACTTC
TRBV28,TRBJ2-7,TRBD2,few,CASSLYTASGDEQYF,TGTGCCAGCAGTTTATACACCGCTAGCGGCGACGAGCAGTACTTC
TRBV11-2,TRBJ2-7,NA,NA,CASSLDEIYGSREQYF,TGTGCCAGCAGCTTAGATGAGATATACGGGAGTCGCGAGCAGTACTTC
TRBV10-3,TRBJ1-1,NA,NA,CAISTAKNTEAFF,TGTGCCATCAGTACAGCGAAGAACACTGAAGCTTTCTTT
TRBV15,TRBJ2-7,NA,NA,CATSREGYEQYF,TGTGCCACCAGCAGAGAAGGGTACGAGCAGTACTTC
TRBV2,TRBJ1-5,NA,once,CASSSHGPLNQPQHF,TGTGCCAGCAGCAGCCATGGCCCTCTTAATCAGCCCCAGCATTTT
TRBV19,TRBJ1-2,TRBD1,NA,CASSVRQGRNYGYTF,TGTGCCAGTAGTGTGAGACAGGGGAGGAACTATGGCTACACCTTC
TRBV5-1,TRBJ2-2,NA,NA,CASSLAVGELFF,TGCGCCAGCAGCTTGGCTGTCGGGGAGCTGTTTTTT
TRBV7-9,TRBJ1-2,NA,NA,CASSLARGANYGYTF,TGTGCCAGCAGCTTAGCTAGGGGAGCTAACTATGGCTACACCTTC
TRBV30,TRBJ1-1,NA,NA,CAWSVVSTEAFF,TGTGCCTGGAGTGTGGTGAGCACTGAAGCTTTCTTT